This T cell receptor (beta chain) was captured in a study of blood T cell repertoires in COVID-19. The CDR3 contains 14 residues. Trimming took off 2 bases at V and 5 bases at J, with 7 bases between the two ends. CDR1 is MNHNS and CDR2 is SASEGT in the germline V gene. Profiled with immunoSEQ multiplex PCR; TCRdb holds only in-frame clones, not every one. The table lists about 200,000 clones, roughly nine tenths of them singletons. The sequence derives from a woman aged 50 to 60 with COVID-19, enrolled during active disease. Material: peripheral blood. The genes are TRBV6-1 and TRBJ1-6; D remains ambiguous. CDR3 residues: CASSEWADNSPLHF. Written as DNA, the CDR3 is TGTGCCAGCAGTGAATGGGCAGATAATTCACCCCTCCACTTT.